These 22 T cell receptor beta chains originate from one sample sequenced in a study of shared clonotypes between healthy human individuals. Sequenced by immunoSEQ multiplex PCR; TCRdb stores in-frame clones only, minus some. The data contain around 2.5 million clones, 80% to 95% of them singletons. Source material: naive CD4+ T cells from PBMCs. Subset here: CD45RA+ positively selected. The source of these receptors is a man between 18 and 29 years old in good health. Some clones in this sample may be carry-over from other donors' samples.

The chain uses TRBV5-6 and TRBJ2-5; D remains ambiguous. The V gene lost 0 bases and the J gene lost 2 bases, with 8 bases spanning the gap. The length of the CDR3 is 14 residues. From germline, CDR1 is SGHDT and CDR2 YYEEEE. DNA of the CDR3: TGTGCCAGCAGCTTGGCCATAGGGCAAGAGACCCAGTACTTC. This encodes CASSLAIGQETQYF.

CDR3 sequence reads: CASSLFGRNTEAFF. In DNA form, the CDR3 reads TGTGCCAGCAGTCTCTTTGGGAGGAACACTGAAGCTTTCTTT. This chain connects TRBV11-2 to TRBJ1-1, with unresolved D. The CDR3 is 14 amino acids. Germline V gene data show CDR1 as SGHAT and CDR2 as FQNNGV. The V end lost 6 bases, the J end lost 1 base, and 12 bases lay between the germline ends.

The chain carries TRBV15 and TRBJ2-1, with TRBD2 matching 12 bases. CDR1 and CDR2 (germline): LNHNV, YYDKDF (reference sequence). The CDR3 runs 16 residues. V lost 1 base, J lost 6 bases, and 4 bases stayed unmatched. CDR3 sequence: CATSRGGLAGFNEQFF. The CDR3 DNA reads TGTGCCACCAGCAGAGGTGGACTAGCGGGATTCAATGAGCAGTTCTTC.

The V call is TRBV5-1, the J call TRBJ1-1; no clear D. The V end was cut by 5 bases, the J end by 8 bases, with 16 bases between. CDR1 SGHRS and CDR2 YFSETQ come from the germline V gene. The CDR3 extends over 13 amino acids. In DNA form, the CDR3 reads TGCGCCAGCAGTCCAGACCAACCGGAAGAAGCTTTCTTT. Translated, it gives CASSPDQPEEAFF.

V usage is TRBV28 and J usage is TRBJ2-4; no reliable D call. V was cut by 7 bases and J by 0 bases, with 10 bases left in between. From germline, CDR1 is MDHEN and CDR2 SYDVKM. The CDR3 covers 14 residues. Here the CDR3 DNA reads TGTGCCAGCACTGAGGAGCTAGCCAAAAACATTCAGTACTTC. Residues: CASTEELAKNIQYF.

Notes on this clone: At the DNA level, this CDR3 is encoded by other sequences in the same sample as well. V gene TRBV5-4 combines with J gene TRBJ2-7; 8 bases map to TRBD1. The CDR3 length is 15 residues. Trimming at V came to 2 bases and at J to 1 base, leaving 5 bases not matched to a gene. Germline assignment: CDR1 SGHNT and CDR2 YYREEE (reference sequence). CDR3 sequence reads: CASSFRDRSSYEQYF. The CDR3 region has the DNA TGTGCCAGCAGCTTTAGGGACAGGTCTTCCTACGAGCAGTACTTC.

V usage is TRBV29-1 and J usage is TRBJ1-3; 11 bases line up with TRBD1. CDR3 length equals 18 residues. Germline lookup yields CDR1 SQVTM and CDR2 ANQGSEA. V dropped 7 bases and J dropped 0; count of bases not matched to a gene: 14. The CDR3 sequence is CSDGQGARAVISGNTIYF. The CDR3 nucleotides read TGCAGCGACGGACAGGGGGCTCGGGCGGTCATCTCTGGAAACACCATATATTTT. Looking up the rest from reference TRBV29-1 and TRBJ1-3 gives the full variable domain: SAVISQKPSRDICQRGTSLTIQCQVDSQVTMMFWYRQQPGQSLTLIATANQGSEATYESGFVIDKFPISRPNLTFSTLTVSNMSPEDSSIYLCSDGQGARAVISGNTIYFGEGSWLTVV.

Comments on this clone: The junction differs from germline at one of its ends, possibly a read error. The rearrangement uses TRBV28 and TRBJ1-1; possibly TRBD1 for D (5 bases). The CDR3 sequence is 8 residues long. Germline values: CDR1 MDHEN, CDR2 SYDVKM. The CDR3 DNA sequence: TGTGCCAGCAGTGCCCGGGACTGG. Residues: CASSARDW.

This chain connects TRBV5-1 to TRBJ2-3, with a weak D call TRBD2 (5 bases). The V end was cut by 0 bases, the J end by 4 bases, with 12 bases between. CDR1 is SGHRS, CDR2 YFSETQ, per germline. This CDR3 comprises 15 residues. The CDR3 loop reads CASSLAFGNPDTQYF. Written as DNA, the CDR3 is TGCGCCAGCAGCTTGGCCTTCGGGAATCCAGATACGCAGTATTTT.

This clone was counted once. This rearrangement joins TRBV2 to TRBJ2-5, with 8 bases that match TRBD2. V was clipped by 3 bases and J by 5 bases; unmatched bases: 8. The CDR3 has 15 residues. CDR1 is SNHLY and CDR2 is FYNNEI in the germline V gene. CDR3 protein: CASSEASGFGETQYF. CDR3 in DNA: TGTGCCAGCAGTGAGGCTAGCGGGTTCGGGGAGACCCAGTACTTC.

The chain combines TRBV5-4 with TRBJ2-5, with 8 bases lining up with TRBD2. Germline CDR1 is SGHNT and CDR2 is YYREEE (reference sequence). With V trimmed by 3 bases and J by 5 bases, 9 bases remained unmatched. There are 15 residues in the CDR3. The chain's CDR3 is CASSSYRSGSETQYF. For the CDR3, the DNA is TGTGCCAGCAGCTCTTACAGGAGCGGGAGTGAGACCCAGTACTTC.

The chain links TRBV7-6 to TRBJ1-3; no reliable D call. There are 16 residues in the CDR3. Germline CDR1 SGHVS, CDR2 FNYEAQ. The V end was cut by 1 base, the J end by 0 bases, with 10 bases between. CDR3 sequence (DNA): TGTGCCAGCAGCTTAGTGATAGGATCCTCTGGAAACACCATATATTTT. As protein: CASSLVIGSSGNTIYF.

The rearrangement uses TRBV9 and TRBJ2-5; D is possibly TRBD1 (6 bases). The CDR3 totals 15 residues. Deletions cut 2 bases from V and 5 bases from J, with 16 bases between. Germline V gene sequence: CDR1 SGDLS, CDR2 YYNGEE. The CDR3 reads CASSVIGTPGETQYF. CDR3 nucleotide sequence: TGTGCCAGCAGCGTCATAGGGACACCTGGGGAGACCCAGTACTTC.

A single count supports this clone. V usage is TRBV29-1 and J usage is TRBJ2-1, with 7 nucleotides matching TRBD2. V dropped 6 bases and J dropped 5; count of bases not matched to a gene: 13. In germline, CDR1 is SQVTM, CDR2 ANQGSEA. There are 15 residues in the CDR3. The CDR3 here is CSVEGLRQYNNEQFF. For the CDR3, the DNA is TGCAGCGTGGAGGGACTAAGACAGTACAACAATGAGCAGTTCTTC.

The rearrangement joins TRBV7-2 to TRBJ2-3; tentatively, D is TRBD2 (6 bases). Trimming cost V 5 bases and J 4 bases, with 13 bases left between them. The CDR3 totals 14 residues. Germline V gene data show CDR1 as SGHTA and CDR2 as FQGNSA. The chain's CDR3 is CASSTGRWADTQYF. For the CDR3, the DNA is TGTGCCAGCAGCACCGGGAGATGGGCAGATACGCAGTATTTT.

In regard to this clone: Distinct nucleotide sequences in the sample also encode this CDR3. CDR3 loop: CASSPGLAGFTDTQYF. CDR3 in DNA: TGCGCCAGCAGCCCGGGACTAGCGGGCTTCACAGATACGCAGTATTTT. V gene TRBV5-1 combines with J gene TRBJ2-3, with 12 bases lining up with TRBD2. V was clipped by 4 bases and J by 2 bases; unmatched bases: 5. The CDR3 loop spans 16 amino acids. Per the germline V gene, CDR1 is SGHRS and CDR2 is YFSETQ.

The chain couples TRBV4-1 to TRBJ2-6; the D gene could be TRBD1 or TRBD2 (7 bases each). The CDR3 consists of 18 residues. Germline assignment: CDR1 MGHRA and CDR2 YSYEKL. Trimming removed 1 base from V and 0 bases from J, with 13 bases in between. The CDR3 is CASSQAPGGGSGANVLTF. The CDR3 bases are TGCGCCAGCAGCCAAGCCCCAGGGGGGGGCTCTGGGGCCAACGTCCTGACTTTC.

The chain links TRBV7-9 to TRBJ1-2; the match to TRBD1 covers 7 bases. The CDR3 is 16 residues long. Unmatched junction bases numbered 14, after V lost 4 bases and J lost 6 bases. Germline V gives CDR1 SEHNR, CDR2 FQNEAQ (reference sequence). CDR3 in amino acids: CASSSQGWQSGHGYTF. In DNA, the CDR3 is TGTGCCAGCAGCTCACAGGGGTGGCAGTCCGGGCATGGCTACACCTTC.

The chain has TRBV6-6 and TRBJ2-7; D possibly corresponds to TRBD1 (6 bases). The CDR3 length is 12 residues. Trimming pared 5 bases from V and 3 bases from J, leaving 8 bases between. Germline CDR1 MNHNY, CDR2 SVGAGI (reference sequence). The CDR3 protein is CASSLRGYEQYF. The CDR3 region has the DNA TGTGCCAGCAGTCTCAGGGGCTACGAGCAGTACTTC.

V and J are TRBV23-1 and TRBJ2-7; TRBD2 matches at 11 bases. TRBV23-1 is identified as an open reading frame with a role that is uncertain. The J segment lost 0 bases and the V segment lost 0 bases, leaving 10 bases of the junction unmatched. The CDR3 is 19 amino acids. CDR3 sequence (DNA): TGCGCCAGCAGTCAATCGACTAGCGGGAACCAAACCAGCTCCTACGAGCAGTACTTC. The encoded protein is CASSQSTSGNQTSSYEQYF.

As regards this clone: The identical CDR3 is also encoded by other nucleotide sequences in the sample. The chain combines TRBV6-5 with TRBJ2-7; D is unresolved. The V end was cut by 5 bases, the J end by 2 bases, with 7 bases between. CDR1 is MNHEY, CDR2 SVGAGI, per germline. There are 12 residues in the CDR3. The CDR3 is CASSDRAYEQYF. The CDR3 DNA follows: TGTGCCAGCAGTGACCGGGCCTACGAGCAGTACTTC.

This clone was found once. The V gene is TRBV28, the J gene TRBJ2-5; D remains ambiguous. There are 14 residues in the CDR3. With 3 bases removed from V and 9 bases from J, the gap between germline ends came to 17 bases. Germline-derived CDR1 and CDR2 are MDHEN and SYDVKM. The CDR3 region has the DNA TGTGCCAGCAGTTTGACTGGACGTAATATTCCCCAGTACTTC. It translates to CASSLTGRNIPQYF.